Below, 20 T cell receptor beta chains from the same sample are listed, as sequenced in a study of CD8+ T cells in alopecia areata. TCR sequencing used cDNA made by reverse transcription of extracted RNA. Data came from immunoSEQ multiplex PCR; TCRdb stores just in-frame clones and leaves some out. The data contain almost 250,000 clones, 67% of them seen just once; the ten biggest clones take up approximately 1.2%. The material was CD4+ T cells sorted from blood, obtained at week 0. These TCRs come from a human donor with alopecia areata.

This chain links TRBV29-1 with TRBJ2-3; 8 nucleotides line up with TRBD1. CDR1 and CDR2 (germline): SQVTM, ANQGSEA. V gave up 3 bases and J gave up 4 bases; unmatched junction bases: 6. The CDR3 length is 14 residues. This chain's CDR3 is CSVDSTGGPDTQYF. In DNA, the CDR3 is TGCAGCGTTGATTCTACAGGGGGGCCAGATACGCAGTATTTT.

This sequence joins TRBV11-2 and TRBJ2-6; D tentatively fits TRBD1 or TRBD2 (5 bases each). The CDR3 covers 15 residues. Per the germline V gene, CDR1 is SGHAT and CDR2 is FQNNGV. V shed 1 base and J shed 4 bases, with 8 bases lying between them. The CDR3 DNA sequence: TGTGCCAGCAGCTTAGGAGGGGACGGGGCCAACGTCCTGACTTTC. Translating gives CASSLGGDGANVLTF.

The rearrangement links TRBV6-1 to TRBJ2-3; possibly TRBD2 for D (6 bases). CDR3 size: 14 residues. The germline CDR1 and CDR2 sequences are MNHNS and SASEGT. Trimming took 11 bases from V and 1 from J, leaving 16 bases between them. The CDR3 protein is CALRSSGGTDTQYF. The DNA of the CDR3 is TGTGCCTTGCGGAGTAGCGGAGGCACAGATACGCAGTATTTT.

V gene TRBV30 combines with J gene TRBJ2-1, with 8 bases that match TRBD2. The CDR3 has 15 amino acids. V gave up 5 bases and J gave up 2 bases; unmatched junction bases: 8. Germline V CDR1 and CDR2: GTSNPN, SVGIG (reference sequence). The DNA of the CDR3 is TGTGCCTGGGGCCGGGGGGGAAGAGCCTACAATGAGCAGTTCTTC. It codes for CAWGRGGRAYNEQFF.

The chain combines TRBV7-2 with TRBJ1-6; D possibly corresponds to TRBD1 (5 bases). V lost 1 base, J lost 3 bases, and 7 bases lay in between. CDR3 length: 15 residues. Germline CDR1 and CDR2: SGHTA and FQGNSA. CDR3 amino acids: CASSLVDSYNSPLHF. The CDR3, as DNA: TGTGCCAGCAGCTTAGTCGACAGCTATAATTCACCCCTCCACTTT. Full variable domain (remainder filled in from reference TRBV7-2 and TRBJ1-6): GAGVSQSPSNKVTEKGKDVELRCDPISGHTALYWYRQSLGQGLEFLIYFQGNSAPDKSGLPSDRFSAERTGGSVSTLTIQRTQQEDSAVYLCASSLVDSYNSPLHFGNGTRLTVT.

This clone has a handful of counts. V gene TRBV29-1 combines with J gene TRBJ2-1; 7 positions match TRBD2. The CDR3 loop spans 15 amino acids. V shed 5 bases, J shed 0 bases, and the junction held 7 bases outside the gene matches. CDR1 is SQVTM, CDR2 ANQGSEA, per germline. The CDR3, as DNA: TGCAGCGTTCCCCAACTAGCGAGCTCCTACAATGAGCAGTTCTTC. It translates to CSVPQLASSYNEQFF.

The J gene is TRBJ2-5, the V gene TRBV2; weak D call: TRBD2 (5 bases). The V and J ends lost 6 bases and 1 base respectively, with 12 bases between them. The germline gives CDR1 SNHLY, CDR2 FYNNEI. This CDR3 spans 14 amino acids. The CDR3 is CASRVQRAQETQYF. The CDR3 DNA reads TGTGCCAGCAGGGTCCAGAGGGCCCAAGAGACCCAGTACTTC.

The J gene is TRBJ1-1, the V gene TRBV5-6, with D tentatively TRBD1 (5 bases). V dropped 4 bases and J dropped 3 bases, with 22 bases sitting between them. Germline lookup yields CDR1 SGHDT and CDR2 YYEEEE. This CDR3 comprises 17 residues. CDR3 amino acids: CASSPLWDLGSYTEAFF. CDR3 nucleotide sequence: TGTGCCAGCAGCCCGTTGTGGGACCTCGGATCCTACACTGAAGCTTTCTTT. The variable domain in full, completed from reference TRBV5-6 and TRBJ1-1, reads DAGVTQSPTHLIKTRGQQVTLRCSPKSGHDTVSWYQQALGQGPQFIFQYYEEEERQRGNFPDRFSGHQFPNYSSELNVNALLLGDSALYLCASSPLWDLGSYTEAFFGQGTRLTVV.

CDR3 sequence reads: CASSIDTLNTEAFF. Here the CDR3 DNA reads TGTGCCAGCAGCATCGACACACTGAACACTGAAGCTTTCTTT. The V gene is TRBV9, the J gene TRBJ1-1; D unclear. CDR3 length: 14 amino acids. CDR1 and CDR2 from the germline V gene are SGDLS and YYNGEE. V lost 4 bases, J lost 0 bases, and 10 bases lay in between.

The CDR3 loop reads CASSSGGQGSTGELFF. The CDR3 DNA reads TGTGCCAGCTCATCTGGAGGTCAAGGGTCCACCGGGGAGCTGTTTTTT. The chain employs TRBV18 and TRBJ2-2; perhaps TRBD2 as D (5 bases). The V gene lost 5 bases and the J gene lost 4 bases, with 17 bases spanning the gap. Germline V lookup: CDR1 KGHSH, CDR2 LQKENI. CDR3 size: 16 residues. The variable domain in full, completed from reference TRBV18 and TRBJ2-2, reads NAGVMQNPRHLVRRRGQEARLRCSPMKGHSHVYWYRQLPEEGLKFMVYLQKENIIDESGMPKERFSAEFPKEGPSILRIQQVVRGDSAAYFCASSSGGQGSTGELFFGEGSRLTVL.

The chain employs TRBV7-9 and TRBJ2-1, with D hard to call. The CDR3 runs to 14 residues. Germline values: CDR1 SEHNR, CDR2 FQNEAQ (reference sequence). V lost 1 base to trimming and J lost 5 bases, with 9 bases between them. CDR3 protein: CASSLGLSHNEQFF. The CDR3 DNA sequence: TGTGCCAGCAGCTTAGGGCTCAGCCACAATGAGCAGTTCTTC.

The rearrangement links TRBV15 to TRBJ1-2, with D tentatively TRBD1 (5 bases). Trimming took off 1 base at V and 8 bases at J, with 17 bases between the two ends. This CDR3 is built from 15 residues. Per the germline V gene, CDR1 is LNHNV and CDR2 is YYDKDF (reference sequence). CDR3 amino acids: CATSRAGTAGGGYTF. The CDR3 DNA sequence: TGTGCCACCAGCAGAGCTGGGACGGCCGGGGGAGGCTACACCTTC.

This rearrangement joins TRBV7-2 to TRBJ2-7; the D is unclear. Germline CDR1 SGHTA, CDR2 FQGNSA. Trimming took 1 base from V and 3 from J, leaving 10 bases between them. The CDR3 loop spans 14 amino acids. The CDR3 loop reads CASSLGGVVYEQYF. The CDR3 bases are TGTGCCAGCAGCTTAGGGGGTGTCGTCTACGAGCAGTACTTC.

This rearrangement joins TRBV23-1 to TRBJ1-6; a possible D gene is TRBD1 (6 bases). TRBV23-1 is classed as an ORF, of uncertain function. Trimming removed 0 bases at V and 10 bases at J, with 16 bases between. This CDR3 has 16 amino acids. CDR3 nucleotides: TGCGCCAGCAGTCAATCGCAAAGGGGGGGGACCTCACCCCTCCACTTT. It specifies CASSQSQRGGTSPLHF.

The chain couples TRBV6-1 to TRBJ2-7; weak D call: TRBD2 (5 bases). The CDR3 extends over 13 amino acids. Germline CDR1 is MNHNS and CDR2 is SASEGT. V dropped 6 bases and J dropped 2 bases, with 11 bases sitting between them. CDR3 sequence (DNA): TGTGCCAGCAGCCTAATGGGAGCCTACGAGCAGTACTTC. It is translated as CASSLMGAYEQYF.

CDR3 sequence reads: CASSYYGQTHIQYF. Written as DNA, the CDR3 is TGTGCCAGCAGTTACTACGGACAAACGCACATTCAGTACTTC. The chain has TRBV6-5 and TRBJ2-4, with D maybe TRBD1 (5 bases). CDR3 length: 14 residues. CDR1 MNHEY and CDR2 SVGAGI come from the germline V gene. V lost 1 base, J lost 8 bases, and 12 bases lay in between.

V and J are TRBV30 and TRBJ2-7, with 7 bases identical to TRBD1. The V gene end was trimmed by 0 bases and the J gene end by 3 bases; junction bases not matched to a gene: 5. CDR1 and CDR2 (germline): GTSNPN, SVGIG (reference sequence). This CDR3 is built from 14 residues. CDR3 nucleotides: TGTGCCTGGAGTGTTGTACAGGGGATCTACGAGCAGTACTTC. Protein product: CAWSVVQGIYEQYF.

The chain carries TRBV29-1 and TRBJ1-1; D might be TRBD1 (6 bases). CDR1 and CDR2 from the germline V gene are SQVTM and ANQGSEA. CDR3 length: 14 amino acids. V lost 3 bases, J lost 4 bases, and 15 bases lay in between. This CDR3 is CSVDVTGASTEAFF. CDR3 nucleotide sequence: TGCAGCGTTGACGTGACAGGTGCTTCCACTGAAGCTTTCTTT.

This clone was seen more than once but under ten times. This chain uses TRBV5-4 with TRBJ2-7, with a weak D call TRBD2 (6 bases). The V end was cut by 0 bases, the J end by 12 bases, with 16 bases between. The CDR3 contains 13 residues. Germline-derived CDR1 and CDR2 are SGHNT and YYREEE (reference sequence). CDR3 bases: TGTGCCAGCAGCTTGGAAGCGGCGGGGAGCTTGTACTTC. Translated: CASSLEAAGSLYF.

This chain connects TRBV5-1 to TRBJ2-7; 8 nucleotides agree with TRBD1. The CDR3 covers 15 residues. Germline values: CDR1 SGHRS, CDR2 YFSETQ. V shed 0 bases and J 2 bases; nucleotides not matched to a gene: 4. Written as DNA, the CDR3 is TGCGCCAGCAGCTTGGCCGGGACAGGAGCCTACGAGCAGTACTTC. Its translation: CASSLAGTGAYEQYF. Full variable domain (outside the CDR3, taken from reference TRBV5-1 and TRBJ2-7): KAGVTQTPRYLIKTRGQQVTLSCSPISGHRSVSWYQQTPGQGLQFLFEYFSETQRNKGNFPGRFSGRQFSNSRSEMNVSTLELGDSALYLCASSLAGTGAYEQYFGPGTRLTVT.